Shown below are 3 T cell receptor beta chains from a single sample sequenced in a study of cytomegalovirus exposure and HLA in healthy donors. Primers for the PCR totalled 60 Vbeta and 13 Jbeta. Assay: immunoSEQ multiplex PCR; the TCRdb copy retains only in-frame clones and omits some. In the table there are roughly 200,000 clones, roughly 80% of which are singletons. The sample taken for sequencing was PBMCs. These receptors were taken from a man over 45 in good health and CMV-seronegative.

The CDR3 region has the DNA TGTGCCAGCAGCTTTAGTCGGCAGCCCCAGCATTTT. Protein: CASSFSRQPQHF. The chain recombines TRBV7-9 with TRBJ1-5; D uncertain. Trimming cost V 3 bases and J 7 bases, with 7 bases left between them. The germline gives CDR1 SEHNR, CDR2 FQNEAQ (reference sequence). The CDR3 covers 12 residues.

The chain uses TRBV7-3 and TRBJ2-3; the D gene is possibly TRBD2 (6 bases). The CDR3 spans 13 residues. In germline, CDR1 is SGHTA, CDR2 FQGTGA. V lost 2 bases and J 6 bases, leaving 9 bases between the germline ends. DNA of the CDR3: TGTGCCAGCAGCTTAGCGGGACTGGATACGCAGTATTTT. It encodes CASSLAGLDTQYF.

The chain has TRBV28 and TRBJ2-4; 9 bases are a match to TRBD2. Germline CDR1 is MDHEN and CDR2 is SYDVKM. The CDR3 is 15 amino acids. V shed 5 bases and J 7 bases; nucleotides not matched to a gene: 9. The CDR3 nucleotides are TGTGCCAGCAGTCGCGGGAGGGCCCTTGTGAACATTCAGTACTTC. Translation gives CASSRGRALVNIQYF.